This entry lists 24 T cell receptor beta chains sequenced from one sample in a study of T-cell reconstitution after alpha-beta-depleted transplantation in children. Unique molecular identifiers were incorporated into the prepared TCRbeta library. TCRdb itself ran the PCR reads through MiXCR, one entry per CDR3 protein. In the table there are hundreds of thousands of distinct CDR3 sequences, around 16% of which are singletons. The sample in question was PBMCs from the stem cell graft donor, obtained from the stem cell graft. The source is a human donor who donated a stem cell graft to a child with acute myeloid leukemia.

The table lists this clonotype with many counts. V gene TRBV20-1 combines with J gene TRBJ1-2; D not certain. The CDR3 consists of 13 residues. Per germline, CDR1 DFQATT and CDR2 SNEGSKA (reference sequence). Between the trimmed V and J ends, which lost 5 bases and 5 bases, there was a span of 15 bases. This chain's CDR3 is CSARSKAGYGYTF. The CDR3, as DNA: TGCAGTGCTCGAAGCAAAGCGGGTTATGGCTACACCTTC.

The table lists this clonotype with a few counts. The J gene is TRBJ2-1, the V gene TRBV5-1; tentatively, D is TRBD1 (5 bases). The CDR3 runs 14 residues. Trimming removed 3 bases from V and 7 bases from J, with 14 bases in between. Germline V gene sequence: CDR1 SGHRS, CDR2 YFSETQ. The CDR3 here is CASSSGSPSNEQFF. The DNA for the CDR3 is TGCGCCAGCAGCTCAGGGTCCCCGTCGAATGAGCAGTTCTTC.

This clonotype was counted at least ten times. The CDR3 DNA is TGTGCCAGCAGTTCCGGGACAGGGTCCACAGATACGCAGTATTTT. This translates into CASSSGTGSTDTQYF. The chain is built from TRBV7-3 and TRBJ2-3; 9 bases line up with TRBD1. This CDR3 region has 15 residues. The germline V gene encodes CDR1 SGHTA and CDR2 FQGTGA. Trimming took 6 bases from V and 2 from J; bases not matched to a gene: 6.

V is TRBV7-3 and J is TRBJ1-2; 7 bases are a match to TRBD1. CDR3 length: 15 amino acids. Germline CDR1 is SGHTA and CDR2 is FQGTGA. V lost 5 bases and J lost 4; bases outside the gene matches: 10. The CDR3 loop is CASSPQGGSSYGYTF. CDR3 nucleotides: TGTGCCAGCAGCCCCCAGGGGGGGTCGAGCTATGGCTACACCTTC.

Many counts were recorded for this clonotype. The J gene is TRBJ1-4, the V gene TRBV20-1; no clear D gene. The V and J ends lost 5 bases and 10 bases respectively, with 23 bases between them. The length of the CDR3 is 15 residues. Germline CDR1 reads DFQATT; CDR2 reads SNEGSKA (reference sequence). For the CDR3, the DNA is TGCAGTGCTCCCAAGCTCGATGGAGGTCTTGGAAAACTGTTTTTT. Encoded protein: CSAPKLDGGLGKLFF.

In this sample, this clonotype turned up many times. The V gene is TRBV29-1, the J gene TRBJ2-5; D gene unclear. The CDR3 has 11 amino acids. V was pared by 4 bases and J by 3 bases, with 6 bases between. Germline assignment: CDR1 SQVTM and CDR2 ANQGSEA. CDR3 protein: CSVGPEETQYF. The CDR3, as DNA: TGCAGCGTTGGTCCAGAAGAGACCCAGTACTTC.

This clonotype came up many times. The V and J genes are TRBV20-1 and TRBJ1-5, with TRBD1 matching 9 bases. The germline CDR1 and CDR2 sequences are DFQATT and SNEGSKA (reference sequence). This CDR3 contains 15 residues. The V and J ends lost 0 bases and 3 bases, in that order; junction bases with no gene match: 3. CDR3 sequence reads: CSARDWTGVNQPQHF. The CDR3 DNA sequence: TGCAGTGCTAGAGATTGGACAGGGGTCAATCAGCCCCAGCATTTT.

This chain joins TRBV4-1 and TRBJ1-1; no reliable D call. The germline V gene encodes CDR1 MGHRA and CDR2 YSYEKL. The CDR3 length is 13 residues. The V and J ends lost 1 base and 5 bases respectively, with 8 bases between them. CDR3 sequence reads: CASSQVDWTEAFF. CDR3 sequence (DNA): TGCGCCAGCAGCCAAGTTGACTGGACTGAAGCTTTCTTT.

The sample holds many counts of this clonotype. V gene TRBV5-5 combines with J gene TRBJ2-7; no reliable D call. The germline V and J ends were trimmed by 1 base and 3 bases, with 8 bases remaining between them. The length of the CDR3 is 13 residues. Germline CDR1 and CDR2: SGHKS and YYEKEE (reference sequence). In DNA form, the CDR3 reads TGTGCCAGCAGCTTGCGGTCAGACTACGAGCAGTACGTC. It translates to CASSLRSDYEQYV.

This clonotype showed up just a few times. The chain recombines TRBV2 with TRBJ1-1; D gene unclear. Trimming cost V 3 bases and J 9 bases, with 14 bases left between them. Per germline, CDR1 SNHLY and CDR2 FYNNEI. This CDR3 has 13 residues. CDR3 sequence: CASSEEWRTKAFF. The CDR3 DNA reads TGTGCCAGCAGTGAGGAATGGCGGACGAAAGCTTTCTTT.

Ten or more counts support this clonotype. The CDR3 DNA is TGTGCCAGCAGTTTGTTCGGGTCGAGGACGTTCTTC. This codes for CASSLFGSRTFF. The gene calls are TRBV12-3 or TRBV12-4 and TRBJ2-1; unclear D gene. Trimming removed 3 bases at V and 15 bases at J, with 15 bases between. The CDR3 consists of 12 residues.

This chain joins TRBV12-3 or TRBV12-4 and TRBJ2-2; 7 bases agree with TRBD2. This CDR3 spans 12 amino acids. The trim removed 8 bases at V and 6 bases at J, leaving 3 bases unmatched. As DNA, the CDR3 is TGTGCCAGCCGGGGGGTGGCCGGGGAGCTGTTTTTT. Translation gives CASRGVAGELFF.

This clonotype was seen at least ten times. V is TRBV20-1 and J is TRBJ1-2; D is possibly TRBD1 (6 bases). V was pared by 3 bases and J by 4 bases, with 18 bases between. The germline V gene has CDR1 DFQATT and CDR2 SNEGSKA (reference sequence). The CDR3 has 15 amino acids. The CDR3 protein is CSASSLGASGYGYTF. The DNA of the CDR3 is TGCAGTGCTAGTAGTCTGGGGGCGTCGGGCTATGGCTACACCTTC.

This clonotype was detected ten times or more. This chain links TRBV20-1 with TRBJ2-4; either TRBD1 or TRBD2 may supply D (5 bases each). The CDR3 loop spans 17 amino acids. The germline gives CDR1 DFQATT, CDR2 SNEGSKA (reference sequence). The V end was cut by 0 bases, the J end by 6 bases, with 21 bases between. The CDR3 DNA reads TGCAGTGCTAGAGATGTCCGGGGCAGGGCACACACAAACATTCAGTACTTC. This sequence encodes CSARDVRGRAHTNIQYF.

This clonotype was seen only a few times. J is TRBJ2-5 and V is TRBV27; D not certain. Germline V gene sequence: CDR1 MNHEY, CDR2 SMNVEV (reference sequence). There are 13 residues in the CDR3. V gave up 4 bases and J gave up 1 base, with 7 bases separating them. The DNA of the CDR3 is TGTGCCAGCAGTTCACGGTCCCAAGAGACCCAGTACTTC. Protein product: CASSSRSQETQYF.

The rearrangement links TRBV5-1 to TRBJ2-2, with D possibly TRBD2 on 6 matching bases. CDR3 length: 14 amino acids. V shed 5 bases and J shed 8 bases, with 16 bases lying between them. In germline, CDR1 is SGHRS, CDR2 YFSETQ. CDR3 DNA: TGCGCCAGCAGTGACGGGACTCTCGTGGGGGAGCTGTTTTTT. Amino acid sequence: CASSDGTLVGELFF.

A few counts support this clonotype. The chain joins TRBV7-8 to TRBJ2-3, with D unclear. V dropped 5 bases and J dropped 1 base, with 10 bases sitting between them. The CDR3 has 14 residues. The germline gives CDR1 SGHVS, CDR2 FQNEAQ. The CDR3 here is CASSPREGTDTQYF. In nucleotides, the CDR3 is TGTGCCAGCAGCCCAAGGGAAGGCACAGATACGCAGTATTTT. The whole variable domain, remainder taken from reference TRBV7-8 and TRBJ2-3, is GAGVSQSPRYKVAKRGQDVALRCDPISGHVSLFWYQQALGQGPEFLTYFQNEAQLDKSGLPSDRFFAERPEGSVSTLKIQRTQQEDSAVYLCASSPREGTDTQYFGPGTRLTVL.

This clonotype has only a few counts. Here the CDR3 DNA reads TGCGCCAGCTACCGGGACAACTACAATGAGCAGTTCTTC. This translates into CASYRDNYNEQFF. This chain links TRBV5-1 with TRBJ2-1, with D tentatively TRBD1 (6 bases). Trimming cost V 7 bases and J 3 bases, with 11 bases left between them. CDR1 and CDR2 from the germline V gene are SGHRS and YFSETQ. The CDR3 is 13 amino acids.

The chain links TRBV12-3 or TRBV12-4 to TRBJ1-5; D remains ambiguous. The CDR3 totals 13 residues. Trimming removed 5 bases from V and 9 bases from J, with 14 bases in between. CDR3 region: CASSARGGRPQHF. In DNA form, the CDR3 reads TGTGCCAGCAGTGCTCGGGGAGGTCGGCCCCAGCATTTT.

CDR3 coding DNA: TGTGCCAGCAGTTTAAGCGACGGCTATGGCTACACCTTC. Translating it yields CASSLSDGYGYTF. The J gene is TRBJ1-2, the V gene TRBV28; D call uncertain. V lost 2 bases and J 4 bases, leaving 8 bases between the germline ends. Germline assignment: CDR1 MDHEN and CDR2 SYDVKM. The CDR3 is 13 residues long.

The rearrangement joins TRBV5-5 to TRBJ2-2; 8 bases align to TRBD2. Trimming cost V 4 bases and J 2 bases; bases outside gene matches: 7. This CDR3 is built from 16 residues. CDR1 and CDR2 from the germline V gene are SGHKS and YYEKEE (reference sequence). CDR3: CASSRRGAPNTGELFF. In nucleotides, the CDR3 is TGTGCCAGCAGCCGGCGGGGGGCGCCTAACACCGGGGAGCTGTTTTTT. The variable domain in full, with the rest retrieved from reference TRBV5-5 and TRBJ2-2, is DAGVTQSPTHLIKTRGQQVTLRCSPISGHKSVSWYQQVLGQGPQFIFQYYEKEERGRGNFPDRFSARQFPNYSSELNVNALLLGDSALYLCASSRRGAPNTGELFFGEGSRLTVL.

The chain is built from TRBV7-2 and TRBJ2-1; perhaps TRBD1 as D (6 bases). This CDR3 region has 17 residues. V was clipped by 5 bases and J by 6 bases, with 23 bases between them. Germline loops: CDR1 SGHTA, CDR2 FQGNSA. The CDR3 is CASSPNPPGHPGNEQFF. The CDR3 DNA reads as TGTGCCAGCAGCCCAAACCCTCCGGGACATCCAGGCAATGAGCAGTTCTTC.

This clonotype showed up just a few times. This sequence joins TRBV10-3 and TRBJ1-1; D is uncertain. This CDR3 has 14 residues. Germline V gene sequence: CDR1 ENHRY, CDR2 SYGVKD. Trimming stripped 0 bases from V and 1 base from J, with 6 bases between. CDR3 DNA: TGTGCCATCAGTGAGTCGGGAGGGAACACTGAAGCTTTCTTT. Its translation: CAISESGGNTEAFF.

This clonotype turned up a few times. The V call is TRBV29-1, the J call TRBJ2-3, with TRBD2 matching over 7 bases. Trimming at V came to 3 bases and at J to 4 bases, leaving 13 bases not matched to a gene. Germline assignment: CDR1 SQVTM and CDR2 ANQGSEA. There are 16 residues in the CDR3. This chain's CDR3 is CSVEGGGKSMADTQYF. The CDR3 DNA sequence: TGCAGCGTTGAGGGGGGGGGAAAAAGTATGGCAGATACGCAGTATTTT.